This T cell receptor (beta chain) derives from a study of neurological immune-mediated disorders. The CDR3 is made up of 13 amino acids. Germline V gene data show CDR1 as MNHEY and CDR2 as SVGAGI. Trimming stripped 2 bases from V and 4 bases from J, with 7 bases between. This clonotype was detected ten times or more. For the unsorted libraries, 2 million PBMCs stored at -80 C served as input. Each TCR transcript was tagged with a 10-nucleotide random UMI during 5'RACE. TCRdb recomputed calls from the 5' RACE reads with MiXCR, one row per CDR3 protein. The table includes under 85,000 distinct CDR3 sequences, over 4% detected once.

Sequenced: PBMCs. The chain couples TRBV6-5 to TRBJ2-3; D uncertain. The source of this sequence is a human donor with multiple sclerosis. The donor label of this sample is uncertain. Written as DNA, the CDR3 is TGTGCCAGCAGTTACACGGCACCAGATACGCAGTATTTT. Protein sequence: CASSYTAPDTQYF.